Presented here are 23 T cell receptor beta chains from one specimen sequenced in a study of Tregs in tolerant kidney transplant recipients. Mixed chimerism was transient after nonmyeloablative marrow transplants from related graft donors. Clones were sequenced by immunoSEQ multiplex PCR, and TCRdb holds only the in-frame ones, with some missing. This repertoire includes 14,000 or so clones. This material consisted of CD8+ T cells from blood (PBMCs), taken 6 months after the transplant. The receptors stem from a human patient who received a combined kidney and bone marrow transplant. Some T cells could come from the graft donor.

For this clone: The observed sequence ends 3 residues before the CDR3 terminus, with the missing tail filled in from the germline J gene. V usage is TRBV29-1 and J usage is TRBJ2-1; TRBD2 agrees at 7 bases. The CDR3 sequence is 13 residues long. Germline V gene lookup returns CDR1 SQVTM and CDR2 ANQGSEA. V trimming: 4 bases; J trimming: 8 bases; junction bases outside the gene matches: 8. Partial CDR3 DNA: TGCAGCGTTGGTGGGTTGGCGGGAGATGAG. Its protein product is CSVGGLAGDE. The whole CDR3 protein is CSVGGLAGDEQFF.

Remarks on this clone: The read comes to an end 3 residues before the CDR3 does, leaving the germline J gene to fill in the end. The V and J genes are TRBV11-2 and TRBJ1-1; D not resolved. Trimming pared 3 bases from V and 1 base from J, leaving 12 bases between. Germline V gives CDR1 SGHAT, CDR2 FQNNGV. This CDR3 is 15 amino acids long. The sequenced part of the CDR3 DNA is TGTGCCAGCAGCTTTCGGATCGAGCGGAACACTGAA. This codes for CASSFRIERNTE. In full, the CDR3 reads CASSFRIERNTEAFF. Full variable domain (remainder filled in from reference TRBV11-2 and TRBJ1-1): EAGVAQSPRYKIIEKRQSVAFWCNPISGHATLYWYQQILGQGPKLLIQFQNNGVVDDSQLPKDRFSAERLKGVDSTLKIQPAKLEDSAVYLCASSFRIERNTEAFFGQGTRLTVV.

As to this clone: With the read ending 3 residues before the CDR3 end, the germline J gene is used to fill in that end. This rearrangement joins TRBV7-6 to TRBJ1-5, with D possibly TRBD1 on 5 matching bases. CDR1 and CDR2 from the germline V gene are SGHVS and FNYEAQ. V was clipped by 1 base and J by 7 bases, with 11 bases between them. The CDR3 totals 14 residues. CDR3 protein: CASSLEGGVQPQHF. The DNA read from the CDR3 is TGTGCCAGCAGCTTAGAAGGAGGGGTCCAGCCC.

CDR3 bases read: TGTGCCAGCAGCTCGGGACTAGCGGGGGGGAAAGATACG. Its protein is CASSSGLAGGKDT. The full CDR3 protein reads CASSSGLAGGKDTQYF. J is TRBJ2-3 and V is TRBV7-6; 16 bases line up with TRBD2. With the read ending 3 residues before the CDR3 end, the germline J gene is used to fill in that end. The junction had 3 bases not matched to a gene; V was cut back by 4 bases and J by 5 bases. Germline V gene lookup returns CDR1 SGHVS and CDR2 FNYEAQ. The CDR3 loop spans 16 amino acids.

As to this clone: The read is 3 residues too short to cover the CDR3 end, so that end is filled in from the germline J gene. V usage is TRBV5-1 and J usage is TRBJ2-2, with D hard to call. This CDR3 contains 14 residues. The V gene lost 2 bases and the J gene lost 6 bases, with 11 bases spanning the gap. Germline values: CDR1 SGHRS, CDR2 YFSETQ. The covered CDR3 bases are TGCGCCAGCAGCTTTTTAGGGTATGCCGGGGAG. Its translation: CASSFLGYAGE. In full, the CDR3 reads CASSFLGYAGELFF.

Points on this clone: The missing CDR3 end, 3 residues past where the read stops, is filled in from the germline J gene. The chain combines TRBV5-4 with TRBJ2-7; maybe TRBD2 (5 bases). The CDR3 covers 14 residues. V lost 2 bases and J lost 1, with 10 bases in between. Germline CDR1 is SGHNT and CDR2 is YYREEE (reference sequence). The CDR3 DNA, read in part, is TGTGCCAGCAGCTTCGGGGTCTCATCCTACGAG. This translates into CASSFGVSSYE. Given in full, the CDR3 is CASSFGVSSYEQYF.

With regard to this clone: The read gets to within 3 residues of the CDR3 end, and the germline J gene fills in the rest. This chain links TRBV7-9 with TRBJ1-2; unclear D gene. CDR1 and CDR2 from the germline V gene are SEHNR and FQNEAQ (reference sequence). CDR3 length: 14 residues. The CDR3 bases that were read are TGTGCCAGCAGCCCTCTTGCGAGCTCCTACGAC. Protein sequence: CASSPLASSYD. Given in full, the CDR3 is CASSPLASSYDYTF. Filled out from reference TRBV7-9 and TRBJ1-2, the complete variable domain reads DTGVSQNPRHKITKRGQNVTFRCDPISEHNRLYWYRQTLGQGPEFLTYFQNEAQLEKSRLLSDRFSAERPKGSFSTLEIQRTEQGDSAMYLCASSPLASSYDYTFGSGTRLTVV.

A remark on this clone: The read halts 3 residues ahead of the CDR3 end, with the missing end drawn from the germline J gene. The chain employs TRBV27 and TRBJ2-7; TRBD2 matches at 9 bases. J lost 3 bases, V lost 2 bases, and 5 bases had no gene match. CDR1 and CDR2 (germline): MNHEY, SMNVEV (reference sequence). CDR3 length: 15 residues. The covered CDR3 bases are TGTGCCAGCAGTTTAGCGGGAGGGATCGGCTACGAG. Translating it yields CASSLAGGIGYE. In full, the CDR3 is CASSLAGGIGYEQYF.

Turning to this clone: The read stops 3 residues short of the end of the CDR3; the missing end is completed from the germline J gene. This chain links TRBV7-7 with TRBJ2-5, with TRBD2 matching 8 bases. Germline CDR1 is SSHAT and CDR2 is FNYEAQ (reference sequence). With V trimmed by 5 bases and J by 3 bases, 8 bases remained unmatched. The CDR3 has 15 amino acids. CDR3 DNA, as far as it was read: TGTGCCAGCAGCCTGCGAGCGGGAGAGGAAGAGACC. Translated, it gives CASSLRAGEEET. The entire CDR3 sequence reads CASSLRAGEEETQYF.

With respect to this clone: Coverage ceases 3 residues before the CDR3 finishes, and the germline J gene fills in the end. The chain links TRBV13 to TRBJ2-7; D remains ambiguous. The CDR3 consists of 16 residues. CDR1 is PRHDT, CDR2 FYEKMQ, per germline (reference sequence). V was shortened by 0 bases and J by 0 bases, with 12 bases between the two germline ends. Partial CDR3 DNA: TGTGCCAGCAGCTTAGGTTACGTTATCAGCTCCTACGAG. This gives the protein CASSLGYVISSYE. The entire CDR3 sequence reads CASSLGYVISSYEQYF.

Concerning this clone itself: The sequence runs out 3 residues before the end of the CDR3; the remainder is reconstructed from the germline J gene. This chain connects TRBV4-1 to TRBJ2-5; no reliable D call. The germline gives CDR1 MGHRA, CDR2 YSYEKL. The CDR3 sequence is 14 residues long. V was shortened by 4 bases and J by 2 bases, with 11 bases between the two germline ends. CDR3 bases read: TGCGCCAGCAGCCTTAGACAAGCTCAAGAGACC. This gives the protein CASSLRQAQET. The entire CDR3 sequence reads CASSLRQAQETQYF.

As regards this clone: Read data end 3 residues before the CDR3 end; the end is taken from the germline J gene. V is TRBV5-6 and J is TRBJ2-7, with 8 bases aligning to TRBD1. This CDR3 region has 15 residues. J was trimmed by 3 bases and V by 4 bases; bases with no gene match: 9. Germline V CDR1 and CDR2: SGHDT, YYEEEE. CDR3 in amino acids: CASSLQGGNLYEQYF. The DNA read from the CDR3 is TGTGCCAGCAGCCTACAGGGGGGCAATCTCTACGAG.

As concerns this clone: The read ends 3 residues shy of where the CDR3 ends; the end is completed using the germline J gene. V and J are TRBV4-1 and TRBJ2-1; 8 bases map to TRBD2. Germline CDR1 is MGHRA and CDR2 is YSYEKL. Trimming at V came to 2 bases and at J to 7 bases, leaving 7 bases not matched to a gene. The CDR3 has 15 amino acids. The sequenced CDR3 bases are TGCGCCAGCAGCCAAATAGCGGGGTTAGGGAATGAG. Encoded protein: CASSQIAGLGNE. The entire CDR3 sequence reads CASSQIAGLGNEQFF.

A word on this clone: The read is 3 residues too short to cover the CDR3 end, so that end is filled in from the germline J gene. The chain has TRBV5-1 and TRBJ2-7; 10 bases align to TRBD1. The CDR3 runs to 14 residues. The V segment lost 4 bases and the J segment 3 bases; nucleotides outside the gene matches: 4. The germline CDR1 and CDR2 sequences are SGHRS and YFSETQ. Incomplete CDR3 DNA: TGCGCCAGCAGCCACGGACAGGGGGTCTACGAG. Translating gives CASSHGQGVYE. The CDR3 in its entirety is CASSHGQGVYEQYF.

Concerning this clone: The read is 3 residues too short to cover the CDR3 end, so that end is filled in from the germline J gene. The V and J genes are TRBV20-1 and TRBJ2-1, with 14 bases aligning to TRBD2. The ends lost 0 bases at V and 5 bases at J; junction bases unmatched: 3. The germline CDR1 and CDR2 sequences are DFQATT and SNEGSKA (reference sequence). The CDR3 has 16 amino acids. The CDR3 bases that were read are TGCAGTGCTAGAGATTTGGGACTAGCGGGGGACAATGAG. This translates into CSARDLGLAGDNE. The CDR3 as a whole reads CSARDLGLAGDNEQFF.

Regarding this clone: The junction departs from germline at one end; a sequencing error may be responsible. The read halts 3 residues ahead of the CDR3 end, with the missing end drawn from the germline J gene. The chain has TRBV4-2 and TRBJ2-7; TRBD1 matches 7 bases. The CDR3 totals 16 residues. Per germline, CDR1 LGHNA and CDR2 YNFKEQ. CDR3: CASSISGTVGFYEQYF. The sequenced CDR3 bases are TGCGCCAGCAGCATTTCCGGGACAGTGGGGTTTTACGAG.

CDR3 loop: CASSPPRETQYF. The DNA read from the CDR3 is TGTGCCAGCAGCCCACCCCGGGAGACC. The chain has TRBV7-2 and TRBJ2-5, with unresolved D. The read gets to within 3 residues of the CDR3 end, and the germline J gene fills in the rest. Trimming removed 5 bases from V and 5 bases from J, with 9 bases in between. Germline V lookup: CDR1 SGHTA, CDR2 FQGNSA. CDR3 size: 12 residues.

For this clone: The read falls 3 residues short of the CDR3 end, and the missing part is taken from the germline J gene. This sequence joins TRBV19 and TRBJ1-1; no definite D call. The germline V gene encodes CDR1 LNHDA and CDR2 SQIVND (reference sequence). The CDR3 is 10 amino acids. Partial CDR3 DNA: TGTGCCAGTAGTGTGTCGGAA. As protein: CASSVSE. The full-length CDR3 reads as CASSVSEAFF.

To note about this clone: The read terminates 3 residues ahead of where the CDR3 ends, so the germline J gene completes it. This sample includes further DNA sequences coding for the same CDR3. The chain employs TRBV19 and TRBJ1-3, with 7 bases identical to TRBD1. Germline CDR1 LNHDA, CDR2 SQIVND (reference sequence). This CDR3 comprises 16 residues. V dropped 9 bases and J dropped 0; count of bases not matched to a gene: 11. The CDR3: CARGDSRPRSGNTIYF. The part of the CDR3 DNA that was read is TGTGCCAGAGGGGACAGCCGCCCCCGCTCTGGAAACACC.

The CDR3 region is CASSYPGLAGEVSQYF. The CDR3 DNA, read in part, is TGTGCCAGCAGTTACCCGGGACTAGCGGGGGAAGTTTCG. The chain combines TRBV6-2 or TRBV6-3 with TRBJ2-3, with 14 bases aligning to TRBD2. The DNA ends 3 residues before the CDR3 does, and the rest of the CDR3 is filled in from the germline J gene. CDR3 length: 16 amino acids. Germline loops: CDR1 MNHEY, CDR2 SVGEGT.

Details on this clone: The CDR3 is cut off 3 residues early in the read; its end comes from the germline J gene. The V gene is TRBV5-1, the J gene TRBJ1-5; 8 bases are shared with TRBD1. From germline, CDR1 is SGHRS and CDR2 YFSETQ. This CDR3 region has 18 residues. Trimming removed 2 bases from V and 2 bases from J; junction bases left unmatched: 12. Partial CDR3 DNA: TGCGCCAGCAGCTTCACCGACTTACAGGGGGAGGGCAATCAGCCC. Protein: CASSFTDLQGEGNQP. The CDR3, in full, reads CASSFTDLQGEGNQPQHF. The full variable domain, its missing parts supplied by reference TRBV5-1 and TRBJ1-5, is KAGVTQTPRYLIKTRGQQVTLSCSPISGHRSVSWYQQTPGQGLQFLFEYFSETQRNKGNFPGRFSGRQFSNSRSEMNVSTLELGDSALYLCASSFTDLQGEGNQPQHFGDGTRLSIL.

Of note for this clone: The read ends 3 residues shy of where the CDR3 ends; the end is completed using the germline J gene. This chain uses TRBV7-9 with TRBJ1-1; D is uncertain. Trimming removed 5 bases at V and 1 base at J, with 8 bases between. This CDR3 has 13 residues. The germline V gene has CDR1 SEHNR and CDR2 FQNEAQ (reference sequence). Here the CDR3 reads CASSLTSNTEAFF. The sequenced part of the CDR3 DNA is TGTGCCAGCAGCCTAACGTCGAACACTGAA.

The covered CDR3 bases are TGCAGCGTTGAACGTCAAGGGACAGGGTATGATGGC. This encodes CSVERQGTGYDG. The complete CDR3 sequence is CSVERQGTGYDGYTF. The V call is TRBV29-1, the J call TRBJ1-2; 9 nucleotides agree with TRBD1. With the read ending 3 residues before the CDR3 end, the germline J gene is used to fill in that end. The CDR3 contains 15 residues. CDR1 SQVTM and CDR2 ANQGSEA come from the germline V gene. V was pared by 2 bases and J by 6 bases, with 10 bases of the junction left unmatched.